The 20 T cell receptor beta chains given below trace back to one sample, sequenced in a study of shared clonotypes between healthy human individuals. Naive-designated CD8 cells lacked CD45RO, were positively enriched for CCR7, and omitted terminally differentiated effector memory CD45RA+ cells. Some clones are missing from TCRdb's copy, which holds only in-frame ones; the method was immunoSEQ multiplex PCR. Of 550,000 to 750,000 clones listed, under 95% are singletons. Material for sequencing was naive CD8+ T cells sorted from blood. The receptors were sampled from a man aged 30 to 45 in good health.

The chain couples TRBV30 to TRBJ2-1; D unresolved. V lost 3 bases and J lost 8, with 14 bases in between. This CDR3 has 13 amino acids. CDR1 GTSNPN and CDR2 SVGIG come from the germline V gene (reference sequence). The CDR3 sequence: CAWSGLSGDEQFF. Here the CDR3 DNA reads TGTGCCTGGAGCGGTCTGTCAGGCGATGAGCAGTTCTTC.

The chain combines TRBV27 with TRBJ2-1, with no clear D. Germline V CDR1 and CDR2: MNHEY, SMNVEV (reference sequence). The CDR3 has 12 residues. V shed 5 bases and J shed 4 bases, with 6 bases lying between them. The CDR3: CASSDTYNEQFF. The CDR3 bases are TGTGCCAGCAGTGATACATACAATGAGCAGTTCTTC.

The rearrangement links TRBV5-8 to TRBJ2-7, with 15 bases matching TRBD2. Germline V lookup: CDR1 SGHTS, CDR2 YDEGEE. The CDR3 loop spans 17 amino acids. Trimming removed 5 bases from V and 1 base from J; junction bases left unmatched: 7. The CDR3, as DNA: TGTGCCAGCAGTTGGGGACTAGCGGGAGGCCTTTCCTACGAGCAGTACTTC. It encodes CASSWGLAGGLSYEQYF.

The chain has TRBV2 and TRBJ1-2; 8 bases align to TRBD1. Germline V lookup: CDR1 SNHLY, CDR2 FYNNEI. The J segment lost 5 bases and the V segment lost 9 bases, leaving 8 bases of the junction unmatched. This CDR3 is built from 13 residues. This CDR3 reads CARLDREVYGYTF. The CDR3 region has the DNA TGTGCCAGACTGGACAGGGAGGTTTATGGCTACACCTTC.

This clone occurred once. This chain connects TRBV7-2 to TRBJ2-7; 10 bases align to TRBD2. Germline values: CDR1 SGHTA, CDR2 FQGNSA. The CDR3 runs to 16 residues. Trimming at V came to 4 bases and at J to 2 bases, leaving 8 bases not matched to a gene. CDR3 amino acids: CASSYFLAGGPYEQYF. DNA of the CDR3: TGTGCCAGCAGCTACTTTTTAGCGGGAGGTCCCTACGAGCAGTACTTC.

V is TRBV6-5 and J is TRBJ2-7; maybe TRBD2 (6 bases). Trimming removed 6 bases at V and 5 bases at J, with 20 bases between. The CDR3 sequence is 15 residues long. The V gene's germline CDR1 is MNHEY and CDR2 SVGAGI. The CDR3 bases are TGTGCCAGCAGGCCAGCGTACGGGGGAGTTAACGAGCAGTACTTC. Protein: CASRPAYGGVNEQYF.

The gene calls are TRBV9 and TRBJ1-2, with 7 bases lining up with TRBD1. CDR3 length: 15 residues. The germline V gene has CDR1 SGDLS and CDR2 YYNGEE. V gave up 3 bases and J gave up 4 bases; unmatched junction bases: 9. The DNA for the CDR3 is TGTGCCAGCAGCGCCAGACAGGGCGTCTTCTATGGCTACACCTTC. It is translated as CASSARQGVFYGYTF.

This chain links TRBV14 with TRBJ2-1, with TRBD2 matching 14 bases. CDR3 size: 16 residues. The ends lost 1 base at V and 8 bases at J; junction bases unmatched: 4. Germline CDR1 SGHDN, CDR2 FVKESK. The CDR3 DNA is TGTGCCAGCAGCCAAGTGGGACTAGCGGGAGTGGATGAGCAGTTCTTC. This gives the protein CASSQVGLAGVDEQFF.

The chain joins TRBV11-3 to TRBJ2-5; D is undetermined. This CDR3 spans 14 amino acids. Germline-derived CDR1 and CDR2 are SGHNT and YENEEA. V gave up 2 bases and J gave up 5 bases, with 12 bases separating them. The CDR3 here is CASSLQGFGETQYF. The CDR3 nucleotides are TGTGCCAGCAGCTTACAAGGGTTCGGGGAGACCCAGTACTTC.

J is TRBJ2-5 and V is TRBV6-4, with TRBD1 identical over 8 bases. Unmatched junction bases numbered 1, after V lost 6 bases and J lost 4 bases. CDR3 length: 12 residues. Germline CDR1 MRHNA, CDR2 SNTAGT. The CDR3 DNA sequence: TGTGCCAGCAGAGGACAGGGAGAGACCCAGTACTTC. Protein product: CASRGQGETQYF.

V and J are TRBV7-2 and TRBJ2-5; 7 bases line up with TRBD2. Germline trimming cut 2 bases from V and 10 bases from J; bases unmatched to any gene: 16. Germline V gene lookup returns CDR1 SGHTA and CDR2 FQGNSA. The CDR3 runs 16 residues. The CDR3 is CASSLTGGRELWGQYF. Written as DNA, the CDR3 is TGTGCCAGCAGCTTAACTGGGGGGAGGGAGTTGTGGGGCCAGTACTTC.

The table lists this clone with a count of one. V is TRBV9 and J is TRBJ2-5, with D possibly being TRBD2 (6 bases). The germline V gene has CDR1 SGDLS and CDR2 YYNGEE. The CDR3 runs to 14 residues. Trimming stripped 0 bases from V and 5 bases from J, with 11 bases between. CDR3 nucleotides: TGTGCCAGCAGCGTAGAAGGAGGGACGGAGACCCAGTACTTC. This translates into CASSVEGGTETQYF.

The rearrangement links TRBV27 to TRBJ2-7; TRBD2 agrees at 10 bases. This CDR3 spans 13 amino acids. Losses at the gene ends were 9 bases for V and 4 bases for J; bases not matched to a gene: 6. Germline-derived CDR1 and CDR2 are MNHEY and SMNVEV (reference sequence). In DNA, the CDR3 is TGTGCCAGTCACTCACTAGCGGGGTACGAGCAGTACTTC. Protein product: CASHSLAGYEQYF.

V is TRBV29-1 and J is TRBJ2-2, with D perhaps TRBD2 (5 bases). Germline CDR1 SQVTM, CDR2 ANQGSEA. V was pared by 6 bases and J by 0 bases, with 20 bases between. This CDR3 has 17 amino acids. The DNA for the CDR3 is TGCAGCGTCCATATTTGGGGAGCGGATACGAACACCGGGGAGCTGTTTTTT. It specifies CSVHIWGADTNTGELFF.

The CDR3 region is CATSRDRVGEKLFF. DNA for the CDR3: TGTGCCACCAGCCGTGACAGGGTCGGTGAAAAACTGTTTTTT. This chain joins TRBV15 and TRBJ1-4; TRBD1 matches 7 bases. This CDR3 comprises 14 residues. CDR1 is LNHNV, CDR2 YYDKDF, per germline (reference sequence). Losses at the gene ends were 5 bases for V and 7 bases for J; bases not matched to a gene: 7.

The chain joins TRBV27 to TRBJ1-1; a possible D gene is TRBD1 (5 bases). CDR3 length: 15 residues. Trimming took off 5 bases at V and 3 bases at J, with 16 bases between the two ends. The V gene's germline CDR1 is MNHEY and CDR2 SMNVEV (reference sequence). CDR3 in amino acids: CASSPRQPSDTEAFF. In DNA, the CDR3 is TGTGCCAGCAGTCCAAGACAGCCGTCGGACACTGAAGCTTTCTTT.

This CDR3 reads CSVLLIRESSYNEQFF. The CDR3 region has the DNA TGCAGCGTCTTATTAATCCGGGAGAGCTCCTACAATGAGCAGTTCTTC. V usage is TRBV29-1 and J usage is TRBJ2-1, with D maybe TRBD2 (6 bases). V dropped 6 bases and J dropped 0 bases, with 18 bases sitting between them. Germline-derived CDR1 and CDR2 are SQVTM and ANQGSEA. This CDR3 is 16 amino acids long.

The chain couples TRBV15 to TRBJ2-2, with a tentative D call TRBD1 (5 bases). The CDR3 length is 19 residues. Germline V gene data show CDR1 as LNHNV and CDR2 as YYDKDF (reference sequence). Trimming shortened V by 0 bases and J by 5 bases, and 22 bases separated the two germline ends. For the CDR3, the DNA is TGTGCCACCAGCAGAGAGGATGTCGCAGGGTGGGAAGATACCGGGGAGCTGTTTTTT. Residues: CATSREDVAGWEDTGELFF. Full variable domain (outside the CDR3, taken from reference TRBV15 and TRBJ2-2): DAMVIQNPRYQVTQFGKPVTLSCSQTLNHNVMYWYQQKSSQAPKLLFHYYDKDFNNEADTPDNFQSRRPNTSFCFLDIRSPGLGDTAMYLCATSREDVAGWEDTGELFFGEGSRLTVL.

The chain employs TRBV11-1 and TRBJ2-7, with 9 bases lining up with TRBD2. The CDR3 is made up of 16 amino acids. The V segment lost 8 bases and the J segment 3 bases; nucleotides outside the gene matches: 14. The V gene's germline CDR1 is SGHAT and CDR2 FQDESV (reference sequence). CDR3 residues: CASCDWREGSVYEQYF. CDR3 nucleotides: TGTGCCAGCTGTGATTGGCGGGAGGGGTCAGTCTACGAGCAGTACTTC.

This clone occurred once. The CDR3 DNA sequence: TGTGCCAGCAGCCAATTCAGTCAGGGACTACCAACCACAGATACGCAGTATTTT. Amino acid sequence: CASSQFSQGLPTTDTQYF. The chain carries TRBV7-2 and TRBJ2-3, with 7 bases matching TRBD2. This CDR3 has 18 amino acids. The germline gives CDR1 SGHTA, CDR2 FQGNSA. Trimming removed 5 bases from V and 2 bases from J; junction bases left unmatched: 16.